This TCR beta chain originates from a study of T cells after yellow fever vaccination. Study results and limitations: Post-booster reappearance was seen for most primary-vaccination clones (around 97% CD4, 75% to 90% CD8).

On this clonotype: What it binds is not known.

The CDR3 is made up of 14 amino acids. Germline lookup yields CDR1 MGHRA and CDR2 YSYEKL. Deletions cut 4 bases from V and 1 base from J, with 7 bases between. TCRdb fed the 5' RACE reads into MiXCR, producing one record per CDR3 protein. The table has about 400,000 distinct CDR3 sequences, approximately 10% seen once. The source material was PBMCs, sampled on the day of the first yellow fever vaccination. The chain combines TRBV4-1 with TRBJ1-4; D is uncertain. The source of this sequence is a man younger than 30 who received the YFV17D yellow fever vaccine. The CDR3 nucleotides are TGCGCCAGCAGCCCCGGGAAAACTAATGAAAAACTGTTTTTT. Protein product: CASSPGKTNEKLFF.